The rows below give T cell receptor beta chains drawn from one sample of a study of OX40 agonist ivuxolimab in advanced cancers. Generated by immunoSEQ multiplex PCR, the TCRdb table keeps only in-frame clones and is missing some. The sample records roughly 48,000 clones, 70% to 85% being singletons. This sample comprised CD4+ or CD8+ T cells sorted from blood, obtained in a trial of the OX40 agonist ivuxolimab. These receptors originate from an adult with an advanced solid tumor such as melanoma, head and neck, liver or kidney cancer. The CDR3 runs from the conserved cysteine through the conserved F or W. D genes are given only for firm matches. Part of the rows lack a size; the others show once, few, many or a class for expanded clones.

>TRBD1|.|TRBV30|TRBJ1-2
TGTGCCTGGAGTGACTGGGACAGCTATGGCTACACCTTC
CAWSDWDSYGYTF
>.|.|TRBV6-5|TRBJ2-7
TGTGCCAGCAGTTACTCGAAATCCTCCTACGAGCAGTACTTC
CASSYSKSSYEQYF
>.|.|TRBV9|TRBJ2-7
TGTGCCAGCAGCGTAGACTTGGGCAGGTCCTACGAGCAGTACTTC
CASSVDLGRSYEQYF
>TRBD1|.|TRBV28|TRBJ1-3
TGTGCCAGCAGGGGGGACAGGGGGCGAGGAAACACCATATATTTT
CASRGDRGRGNTIYF
>.|.|TRBV4-3|TRBJ1-2
TGCGCCAGCAGCCAAGACGTGGGAGGGTGGAATGGCTACACCTTC
CASSQDVGGWNGYTF
>.|.|TRBV27|TRBJ1-6
TGTGCCAGCAGTCGACGGGACCTACTTTCACCCCTCCACTTT
CASSRRDLLSPLHF
>.|.|TRBV5-1|TRBJ1-1
TGCGCCAGCAGCAATAAACAGGGAGGCACTGAAGCTTTCTTT
CASSNKQGGTEAFF
>.|.|TRBV2|TRBJ1-6
TGTGCCAGCGGGAAAAGCAAGTATAATTCACCCCTCCACTTT
CASGKSKYNSPLHF
>.|.|TRBV7-6|TRBJ2-1
TGTGCCAGCAGCCATTCCTCGGGACTTACAATGAGCAATGAGCAGTTCTTC
CASSHSSGLTMSNEQFF
>.|once|TRBV2|TRBJ1-2
TGTGCCAGCGGAGTGAAAGTCTTTGGCTACACCTTC
CASGVKVFGYTF
>.|.|TRBV6-6|TRBJ2-3
TGTGCCAGCAGTTTCTCAAGGGCAGATACGCAGTATTTT
CASSFSRADTQYF
>.|.|TRBV5-4|TRBJ1-1
TGTGCCAGCAGCTTAGGGTACAGTGGGTCACAGAACACTGAAGCTTTCTTT
CASSLGYSGSQNTEAFF
>.|.|TRBV5-4|TRBJ2-3
TGTGCCAGCAGCGTACAGAGCTCCACAGATACGCAGTATTTT
CASSVQSSTDTQYF
>TRBD1|few|TRBV9|TRBJ2-6
TGTGCCAGCAGCTATCCCTTGGGAGAGGGGGCCTCTGGGGCCAACGTCCTGACTTTC
CASSYPLGEGASGANVLTF
>.|few|TRBV7-2|TRBJ2-7
TGTGCCAGCAGCCCCCGGACGACAAGCTCCTACGAGCAGTACTTC
CASSPRTTSSYEQYF
>.|.|TRBV5-1|TRBJ2-1
TGCGCCAGCAGCTTGGAGGTAGGGCAAATGACACACAATGAGCAGTTCTTC
CASSLEVGQMTHNEQFF
>.|few|TRBV14|TRBJ2-1
TGTGCCAGCAGCCAAGTTACGTGGGATGGGGGCAATGAGCAGTTCTTC
CASSQVTWDGGNEQFF
>TRBD2|.|TRBV7-2|TRBJ2-7
TGTGCCAGCCTCCAGGGTCTAGCGGGCAACGAGCAGTACTTC
CASLQGLAGNEQYF
>.|few|TRBV28|TRBJ1-2
TGTGCCAGCAGTTTAGAGGGTACCTACACCTTC
CASSLEGTYTF
>.|.|TRBV5-1|TRBJ2-7
TGCGCCAGCAGCTTGGTCGGCGGGATCTCCTACGAGCAGTACTTC
CASSLVGGISYEQYF
>.|.|TRBV6-4|TRBJ2-7
TGTGCCAGCAGTGACTCGAGAGCAGGTATCAACTACGAGCAGTACTTC
CASSDSRAGINYEQYF
>.|.|TRBV28|TRBJ2-5
TGTGCCAGCAGTTTATGGACCCTACGGGAGAAGACCCAGTACTTC
CASSLWTLREKTQYF
>TRBD1|.|TRBV5-6|TRBJ1-1
TGTGCCAGCAGCTTGGGGGACAGGGTAGGTGAAGCTTTCTTT
CASSLGDRVGEAFF
>.|.|TRBV28|TRBJ2-3
TGTGCCAGCAGTCACCAACTTCGGGATACGCAGTATTTT
CASSHQLRDTQYF
>TRBD2|.|TRBV19|TRBJ2-5
TGTGCCAGTAGTAACGGGGGGGCGGAGGAGACCCAGTACTTC
CASSNGGAEETQYF
>TRBD1|few|TRBV11-1|TRBJ2-3
TGTGCCAGCAGCTGGGACAGGAAGTCGGATACGCAGTATTTT
CASSWDRKSDTQYF
>TRBD1|.|TRBV2|TRBJ1-6
TGTGCCAGCAGAGGACAGGGTTCCTATAATTCACCCCTCCACTTT
CASRGQGSYNSPLHF
>TRBD1|few|TRBV18|TRBJ1-1
TGTGCCAGCTCCCAGGGGGGGACTGAAGCTTTCTTT
CASSQGGTEAFF
>TRBD1|.|TRBV27|TRBJ2-7
TGTGCCAGTGGGGACAGCCGCTACGAGCAGTACTTC
CASGDSRYEQYF
>TRBD1|.|TRBV7-8|TRBJ1-1
TGTGCCAGCAGCTTAGTGAGACAGGGGGCTCAGGAAGCTTTCTTT
CASSLVRQGAQEAFF
>.|.|TRBV5-4|TRBJ2-2
TGTGCCAGCAGTGCTGGACAAACGTCCGGGGAGCTGTTTTTT
CASSAGQTSGELFF
>.|.|TRBV20-1|TRBJ1-1
TGCAGTGCTAGAGCAGGTCCTGAAGCTTTCTTT
CSARAGPEAFF
>TRBD1|.|TRBV11-2|TRBJ1-2
TGTGCCAGCAGCGGCAACAGGGGGGGCTACTATGGCTACACCTTC
CASSGNRGGYYGYTF
>TRBD1|.|TRBV29-1|TRBJ1-2
TGCAGCGTTGAAAGGGGGACAGGGCGCGGCTACACCTTC
CSVERGTGRGYTF
>TRBD2|.|TRBV7-9|TRBJ2-7
TGTGCCAGCAGCCCCTGGGAGGGAGTAGAGCAGTACTTC
CASSPWEGVEQYF
>.|.|TRBV9|TRBJ1-1
TGTGCCAGCAGCGTTCGACCAAAGGGGAACACTGAAGCTTTCTTT
CASSVRPKGNTEAFF
>TRBD1|.|TRBV6-5|TRBJ2-7
TGTGCCAGCAGTCGCATGACAGGGTCCTACGAGCAGTACTTC
CASSRMTGSYEQYF